The T cell receptor beta chain described here comes from a study of technical replicates of blood from several donors. Trimming left V 1 base short and J 2 bases short, with 12 bases between. The CDR3 contains 14 residues. Per germline, CDR1 SQVTM and CDR2 ANQGSEA. The protocol was immunoSEQ multiplex PCR, while the TCRdb copy is restricted to in-frame clones and leaves out a portion. The table lists around 80,000 clones, over 95% of them singletons, with around 0.2% in the top ten. The sequenced sample consisted of T cells isolated from PBMCs. The gene calls are TRBV29-1 and TRBJ2-7, with TRBD1 as a possible D gene (6 bases). The sequence was obtained from a human donor in good health. Here the CDR3 reads CSVEAGTPTYEQYF. CDR3 DNA sequence: TGCAGCGTTGAAGCCGGGACACCTACCTACGAGCAGTACTTC.